A selection of T cell receptor beta chains follows, all from one sample in a study of blood T cell repertoires in COVID-19. The assay was immunoSEQ multiplex PCR, and TCRdb's table has in-frame clones only and misses some. Among nearly 250,000 clones listed, roughly 86% were seen once. Sample: peripheral blood. The receptors were sampled from a woman aged 60 to 75 who had recovered from COVID-19. Both conserved end residues are part of each CDR3. Fields, in order: D gene, V gene, J gene, CDR3 protein. D genes are given only for firm matches.

D: TRBD1
V: TRBV9
J: TRBJ2-7
CDR3: CASSVGGQGAGYEQYF

D: -
V: TRBV19
J: TRBJ2-1
CDR3: CASSIGGGGANEQFF

D: TRBD2
V: TRBV7-2
J: TRBJ2-5
CDR3: CASSPSVGGSGTGTQYF

D: TRBD1
V: TRBV6-5
J: TRBJ2-3
CDR3: CASSPDRGTDTQYF

D: TRBD1
V: TRBV7-9
J: TRBJ1-2
CDR3: CASSLGQGVDYGYTF

D: TRBD1
V: TRBV28
J: TRBJ1-5
CDR3: CASRRQGYSPVDQPQHF

D: TRBD2
V: TRBV11-3
J: TRBJ2-3
CDR3: CASSLAGDPATDTQYF

D: TRBD1
V: TRBV27
J: TRBJ1-5
CDR3: CASSRQGSNQPQHF

D: TRBD1
V: TRBV18
J: TRBJ2-7
CDR3: CASSPWDRGSYEQYF

D: -
V: TRBV5-1
J: TRBJ2-3
CDR3: CASSSQGFDTDTQYF

D: TRBD1
V: TRBV7-2
J: TRBJ1-1
CDR3: CASSFGTGKLNTEAFF

D: TRBD1
V: TRBV14
J: TRBJ1-4
CDR3: CASSHQQGGKLFF

D: -
V: TRBV6-5
J: TRBJ2-7
CDR3: CASKLGQGSYEQYF

D: -
V: TRBV5-6
J: TRBJ1-2
CDR3: CASSLDIRSGYTF

D: TRBD1
V: TRBV28
J: TRBJ1-2
CDR3: CASSSPPQGAPRYTF

D: -
V: TRBV7-9
J: TRBJ1-6
CDR3: CASSLSYSPLHF

D: TRBD2
V: TRBV4-3
J: TRBJ2-1
CDR3: CASSHSNPLAGLASYNEQFF

D: -
V: TRBV19
J: TRBJ1-2
CDR3: CASSIAGPTLNYGYTF

D: TRBD1
V: TRBV7-3
J: TRBJ1-6
CDR3: CASSLQTGSRPSPLHF

D: -
V: TRBV5-6
J: TRBJ2-2
CDR3: CASSFGKGLIGELFF

D: -
V: TRBV18
J: TRBJ2-2
CDR3: CASSPLEVANTGELFF

D: -
V: TRBV6-1
J: TRBJ1-5
CDR3: CASSEAHGANNQPQHF

D: TRBD2
V: TRBV6-5
J: TRBJ2-3
CDR3: CASSFRGGTDTQYF

D: -
V: TRBV7-2
J: TRBJ2-5
CDR3: CASSSRPRETQYF

D: TRBD1
V: TRBV10-3
J: TRBJ2-5
CDR3: CAISPTGVQETQYF

D: TRBD2
V: TRBV7-2
J: TRBJ2-7
CDR3: CASTPGLASYEQYF

D: TRBD1
V: TRBV12-3/TRBV12-4
J: TRBJ1-2
CDR3: CASSAGGAYGYTF

D: -
V: TRBV19
J: TRBJ2-2
CDR3: CASSRGFAGELFF

D: -
V: TRBV11-2
J: TRBJ2-1
CDR3: CASSLDKRGSYNEQFF

D: -
V: TRBV6-4
J: TRBJ2-6
CDR3: CASSRTGNSGANVLTF